This T cell receptor (beta chain) is from a study of cytotoxic CD8 clonotypes in ibrutinib-treated CLL. Comment on this clone: What it binds is unknown.

This CDR3 comprises 15 residues. J lost 2 bases, V lost 9 bases, and 9 bases had no gene match. CDR1 and CDR2 (germline): ENHRY, SYGVKD. Generated by immunoSEQ multiplex PCR, the TCRdb table keeps only in-frame clones and is missing some. The repertoire holds roughly 110,000 clones, with 50% to 65% as singletons. Study conclusions and caveats: Public clonotypes occurred uncommonly; on treatment, they contracted or remained stable. Different sampling times were used for sustained-remission and progressing patients.

The gene calls are TRBV10-3 and TRBJ2-2; TRBD1 matches 7 bases. This clonotype originated in a human donor with chronic lymphocytic leukemia. The sequenced sample was PBMCs, obtained after 24 months of ibrutinib treatment. The CDR3 DNA follows: TGTGCCATTCGGGTAGGGGGCTTTAACACCGGGGAGCTGTTTTTT. Its protein is CAIRVGGFNTGELFF.